This T cell receptor beta chain was sequenced during a study of Ad26.COV2.S vaccination and SARS-CoV-2 variants. Study-wide background: Doses of Ad26.COV2.S were injected into muscle once or twice, 56 days apart.

Here immunoSEQ multiplex PCR was the method, and the copy in TCRdb shows in-frame clones only, minus some. The sample has around 450,000 clones; about 90% are singletons. Indicated treatment: some 19 received Ad26.COV2.S at low or high dose, single or two shots; 5 received placebo; per-sample allocation not given. Material that was analyzed had been drawn on day 63 after the first vaccine or placebo injection. This adult donor, from Boston, was 18-55 years old. V gave up 1 base and J gave up 8 bases, with 15 bases separating them. The CDR3 loop spans 15 amino acids. Germline lookup yields CDR1 KGHSH and CDR2 LQKENI.

The chain carries TRBV18 and TRBJ2-1; D unclear. Sample: peripheral blood, taken in a trial of Ad26.COV2.S vaccine versus placebo. This receptor was taken from a person between 18 and 60 years old who received the Ad26.COV2.S COVID-19 vaccine or a placebo. The CDR3 reads CASSPRGEIVHEQFF. The CDR3 nucleotides read TGTGCCAGCTCACCACGTGGGGAAATCGTCCATGAGCAGTTCTTC.